The 16 T cell receptor beta chains given below trace back to one sample, sequenced in a study of response to subunit inactivated influenza vaccine. TCRdb re-called the RT-PCR reads with MiXCR, one entry per CDR3 protein. The sample yields some 520,000 distinct CDR3 sequences, approximately 16% seen once. The sequenced sample was CD4+ T cells sorted from PBMCs, obtained less than 30 months after vaccination. These receptors were obtained from a man aged 50 to 69 who received an inactivated influenza vaccine.

The chain is built from TRBV5-1 and TRBJ2-5, with 9 bases that match TRBD1. This CDR3 has 18 residues. Germline V gene sequence: CDR1 SGHRS, CDR2 YFSETQ. V shed 3 bases, J shed 2 bases, and the junction held 14 bases outside the gene matches. The CDR3 nucleotides are TGCGCCAGCAGCTATTTCTCCGGGACAGGGAGAAAACAAGAGACCCAGTACTTC. It specifies CASSYFSGTGRKQETQYF.

This clonotype appeared a few times. This rearrangement joins TRBV20-1 to TRBJ1-4; a possible D gene is TRBD1 (5 bases). Trimming shortened V by 6 bases and J by 6 bases, and 11 bases separated the two germline ends. CDR3 size: 12 residues. CDR1 and CDR2 from the germline V gene are DFQATT and SNEGSKA (reference sequence). The CDR3 DNA reads as TGCAGTGCCAACGCGGGGGATGAAAAACTGTTTTTT. This encodes CSANAGDEKLFF.

The gene calls are TRBV7-3 and TRBJ2-1; 11 bases agree with TRBD2. The germline gives CDR1 SGHTA, CDR2 FQGTGA. J gave up 7 bases and V 5 bases, and 10 bases lay outside the gene matches. CDR3 length: 16 amino acids. The CDR3 here is CASSLRLAGLGNEQFF. DNA for the CDR3: TGTGCCAGCAGCCTACGACTAGCGGGATTAGGGAATGAGCAGTTCTTC. Combining the CDR3 with reference TRBV7-3 and TRBJ2-1 gives the whole variable domain GAGVSQTPSNKVTEKGKYVELRCDPISGHTALYWYRQSLGQGPEFLIYFQGTGAADDSGLPNDRFFAVRPEGSVSTLKIQRTERGDSAVYLCASSLRLAGLGNEQFFGPGTRLTVL.

J is TRBJ1-4 and V is TRBV9; D call uncertain. The CDR3 is made up of 14 amino acids. The germline V and J ends were trimmed by 3 bases and 3 bases, with 9 bases remaining between them. In germline, CDR1 is SGDLS, CDR2 YYNGEE. The CDR3 region is CASSEEGSNEKLFF. In DNA form, the CDR3 reads TGTGCCAGCAGCGAGGAAGGGTCTAATGAAAAACTGTTTTTT.

This clonotype was seen more than once but under ten times. The J gene is TRBJ2-2, the V gene TRBV4-2, with D perhaps TRBD1 or TRBD2 (6 bases each). The CDR3 covers 16 residues. Germline V lookup: CDR1 LGHNA, CDR2 YNFKEQ. V lost 0 bases to trimming and J lost 4 bases, with 12 bases between them. In DNA form, the CDR3 reads TGTGCCAGCAGCCAAGAGGGGGGCGCGGGCACCGGGGAGCTGTTTTTT. Translated: CASSQEGGAGTGELFF.

In its sample, this clonotype was seen many times. J is TRBJ2-7 and V is TRBV6-1, with D perhaps TRBD1 or TRBD2 (6 bases each). Trimming took off 7 bases at V and 2 bases at J, with 21 bases between the two ends. Germline V lookup: CDR1 MNHNS, CDR2 SASEGT. CDR3 length: 16 amino acids. CDR3 DNA: TGTGCCAGCACCTCCTCCGCGGGACATAGGCCCTACGAGCAGTACTTC. Translation gives CASTSSAGHRPYEQYF.

The rearrangement joins TRBV5-1 to TRBJ2-1; perhaps D is TRBD1 or TRBD2 (6 bases each). V dropped 3 bases and J dropped 6 bases, with 16 bases sitting between them. This CDR3 comprises 15 residues. CDR1 and CDR2 from the germline V gene are SGHRS and YFSETQ. CDR3 sequence (DNA): TGCGCCAGCAGCTACCGTCTAGGGGGAGGCAATGAGCAGTTCTTC. It yields the protein CASSYRLGGGNEQFF.

The chain employs TRBV5-1 and TRBJ2-5; possibly TRBD1 for D (6 bases). CDR3 length equals 15 residues. Trimming took 0 bases from V and 7 from J, leaving 16 bases between them. CDR1 is SGHRS and CDR2 is YFSETQ in the germline V gene. CDR3 coding DNA: TGCGCCAGCAGCTTGGCTGGGGGCGGCGAGATGACCCAGTACTTC. It is translated as CASSLAGGGEMTQYF. Drawing the rest from reference TRBV5-1 and TRBJ2-5, the complete variable domain is KAGVTQTPRYLIKTRGQQVTLSCSPISGHRSVSWYQQTPGQGLQFLFEYFSETQRNKGNFPGRFSGRQFSNSRSEMNVSTLELGDSALYLCASSLAGGGEMTQYFGPGTRLLVL.

This clonotype was observed a handful of times. The rearrangement links TRBV20-1 to TRBJ2-7, with 8 bases identical to TRBD2. The germline V gene has CDR1 DFQATT and CDR2 SNEGSKA (reference sequence). The CDR3 runs to 14 residues. V was clipped by 2 bases and J by 6 bases; unmatched bases: 9. CDR3 nucleotides: TGCAGTGCTAGAAGGCCCTCGGGAGGGGTCGAGCAGTACTTC. It encodes CSARRPSGGVEQYF.

This clonotype was seen more than once but under ten times. V gene TRBV20-1 combines with J gene TRBJ2-3, with D possibly TRBD2 on 6 matching bases. Per germline, CDR1 DFQATT and CDR2 SNEGSKA (reference sequence). Trimming left V 7 bases short and J 4 bases short, with 12 bases between. There are 12 residues in the CDR3. The CDR3 nucleotides are TGCAGTGAGGGCGGGATCGCAGATACGCAGTATTTT. Translation gives CSEGGIADTQYF.

This chain connects TRBV12-3 or TRBV12-4 to TRBJ2-1, with 9 bases identical to TRBD1. V was clipped by 1 base and J by 9 bases; unmatched bases: 7. This CDR3 has 15 amino acids. Here the CDR3 reads CASSLGGQGVSEQFF. The DNA of the CDR3 is TGTGCCAGCAGTTTAGGGGGACAGGGCGTTAGTGAGCAGTTCTTC.

The table lists this clonotype with a few counts. The V and J genes are TRBV20-1 and TRBJ2-7; 7 nucleotides match TRBD1. With 7 bases clipped from V and 7 bases from J, the junction kept 16 bases outside the gene matches. The CDR3 consists of 14 residues. Germline CDR1 DFQATT, CDR2 SNEGSKA (reference sequence). The CDR3 reads CSVLKDRRTREQYF. DNA for the CDR3: TGCAGTGTCTTGAAGGACAGGAGGACTCGAGAGCAGTACTTC.

This clonotype was found a few times. The gene calls are TRBV11-2 and TRBJ2-7; 7 bases fit TRBD1. Germline trimming cut 3 bases from V and 2 bases from J; bases unmatched to any gene: 4. The CDR3 length is 14 residues. Germline V gene data show CDR1 as SGHAT and CDR2 as FQNNGV. CDR3 coding DNA: TGTGCCAGCAGCTTGATGACAGGGCCCTACGAGCAGTACTTC. Amino acids: CASSLMTGPYEQYF.

In its sample, this clonotype was seen a few times. The chain links TRBV12-3 or TRBV12-4 to TRBJ2-1; 7 bases line up with TRBD2. The trim removed 6 bases at V and 8 bases at J, leaving 10 bases unmatched. The length of the CDR3 is 14 residues. The CDR3, as DNA: TGTGCCAGCAGACCCAGGACTAGTGTGCATGAGCAGTTCTTC. This encodes CASRPRTSVHEQFF.

The V and J genes are TRBV2 and TRBJ2-7; 8 bases match TRBD1. The CDR3 covers 13 residues. CDR1 is SNHLY, CDR2 FYNNEI, per germline. J was trimmed by 10 bases and V by 5 bases; bases with no gene match: 10. CDR3 protein: CASSSDRGVGQYF. DNA for the CDR3: TGTGCCAGCAGTTCCGACAGGGGAGTAGGCCAGTACTTC. The full variable domain, completed using reference TRBV2 and TRBJ2-7, is EPEVTQTPSHQVTQMGQEVILRCVPISNHLYFYWYRQILGQKVEFLVSFYNNEISEKSEIFDDQFSVERPDGSNFTLKIRSTKLEDSAMYFCASSSDRGVGQYFGPGTRLTVT.

This clonotype has more than one count but fewer than ten. The gene calls are TRBV28 and TRBJ2-7; TRBD2 agrees at 9 bases. V shed 3 bases, J shed 3 bases, and the junction held 6 bases outside the gene matches. The CDR3 runs 15 residues. In germline, CDR1 is MDHEN, CDR2 SYDVKM. This CDR3 is CASSFGVSGGYEQYF. The CDR3 nucleotides read TGTGCCAGCAGTTTCGGAGTTAGCGGGGGCTACGAGCAGTACTTC.